This TCR beta chain was documented in a study of cytotoxic CD8 clonotypes in ibrutinib-treated CLL. TCRdb keeps only in-frame clones here, not all; method: immunoSEQ multiplex PCR. The sample shows 100,000 or so clones, 58% of them seen only once. The CDR3 runs to 13 residues. The V gene's germline CDR1 is SGHDT and CDR2 YYEEEE. V was trimmed by 6 bases and J by 4 bases, leaving 13 bases between them. The chain carries TRBV5-6 and TRBJ1-1, with no clear D. The starting material was PBMCs, obtained after 24 months of ibrutinib treatment. The sequence was collected from a human donor with chronic lymphocytic leukemia. The CDR3 is CASTTGDSTEAFF. As DNA, the CDR3 is TGTGCCAGCACCACCGGGGATAGCACTGAAGCTTTCTTT.